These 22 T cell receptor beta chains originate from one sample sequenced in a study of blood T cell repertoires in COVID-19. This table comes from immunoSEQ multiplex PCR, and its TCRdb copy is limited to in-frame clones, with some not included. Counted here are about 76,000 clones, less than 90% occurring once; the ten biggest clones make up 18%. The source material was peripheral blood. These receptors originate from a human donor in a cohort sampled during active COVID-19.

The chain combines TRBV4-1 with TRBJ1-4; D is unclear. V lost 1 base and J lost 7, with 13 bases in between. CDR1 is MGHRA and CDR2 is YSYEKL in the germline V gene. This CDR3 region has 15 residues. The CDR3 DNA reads TGCGCCAGCAGCCAAGTGGGAGCCCCGGCTGAAAAACTGTTTTTT. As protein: CASSQVGAPAEKLFF.

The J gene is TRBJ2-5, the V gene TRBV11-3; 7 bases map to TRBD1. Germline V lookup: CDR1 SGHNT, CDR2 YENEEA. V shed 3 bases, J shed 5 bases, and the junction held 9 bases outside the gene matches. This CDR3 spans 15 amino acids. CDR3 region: CASSFLGTRGETQYF. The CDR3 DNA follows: TGTGCCAGCAGCTTCCTCGGGACCAGGGGGGAGACCCAGTACTTC. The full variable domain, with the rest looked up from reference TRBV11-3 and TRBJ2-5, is EAGVVQSPRYKIIEKKQPVAFWCNPISGHNTLYWYLQNLGQGPELLIRYENEEAVDDSQLPKDRFSAERLKGVDSTLKIQPAELGDSAVYLCASSFLGTRGETQYFGPGTRLLVL.

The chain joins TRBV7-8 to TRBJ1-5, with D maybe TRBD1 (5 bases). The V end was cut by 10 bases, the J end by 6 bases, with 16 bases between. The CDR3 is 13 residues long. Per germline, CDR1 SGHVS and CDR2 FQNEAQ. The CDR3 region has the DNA TGTGCCACGGGGACCGCGGGGAGTCAGCCCCAGCATTTT. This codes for CATGTAGSQPQHF. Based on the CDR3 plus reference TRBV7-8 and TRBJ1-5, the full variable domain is GAGVSQSPRYKVAKRGQDVALRCDPISGHVSLFWYQQALGQGPEFLTYFQNEAQLDKSGLPSDRFFAERPEGSVSTLKIQRTQQEDSAVYLCATGTAGSQPQHFGDGTRLSIL.

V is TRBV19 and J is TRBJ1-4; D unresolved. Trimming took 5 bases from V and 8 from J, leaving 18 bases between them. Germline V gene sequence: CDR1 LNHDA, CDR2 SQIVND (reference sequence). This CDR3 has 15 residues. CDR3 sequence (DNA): TGTGCCAGTAGTGCCCCAAGGCCGGGAATAGAAAAACTGTTTTTT. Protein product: CASSAPRPGIEKLFF.

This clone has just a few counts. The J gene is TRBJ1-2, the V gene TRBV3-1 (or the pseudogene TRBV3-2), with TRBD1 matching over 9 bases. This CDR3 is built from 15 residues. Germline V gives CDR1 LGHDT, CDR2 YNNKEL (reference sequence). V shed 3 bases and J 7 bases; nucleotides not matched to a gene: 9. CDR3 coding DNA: TGTGCCAGCAGCCACAGGACAGGGGTATGGGGTGGCTACACCTTC. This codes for CASSHRTGVWGGYTF.

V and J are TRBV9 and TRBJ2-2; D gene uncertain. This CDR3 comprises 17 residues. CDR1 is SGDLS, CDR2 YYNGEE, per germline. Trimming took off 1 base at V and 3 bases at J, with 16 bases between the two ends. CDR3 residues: CASSVTPTDSYTGELFF. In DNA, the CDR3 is TGTGCCAGCAGCGTAACCCCAACAGATTCATACACCGGGGAGCTGTTTTTT. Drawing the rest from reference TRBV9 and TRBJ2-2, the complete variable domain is DSGVTQTPKHLITATGQRVTLRCSPRSGDLSVYWYQQSLDQGLQFLIQYYNGEERAKGNILERFSAQQFPDLHSELNLSSLELGDSALYFCASSVTPTDSYTGELFFGEGSRLTVL.

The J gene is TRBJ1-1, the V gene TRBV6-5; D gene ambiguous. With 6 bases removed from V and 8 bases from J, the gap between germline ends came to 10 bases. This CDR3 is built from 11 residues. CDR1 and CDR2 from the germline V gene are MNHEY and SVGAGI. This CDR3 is CASRMTGEAFF. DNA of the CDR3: TGTGCCAGCAGGATGACCGGGGAAGCTTTCTTT.

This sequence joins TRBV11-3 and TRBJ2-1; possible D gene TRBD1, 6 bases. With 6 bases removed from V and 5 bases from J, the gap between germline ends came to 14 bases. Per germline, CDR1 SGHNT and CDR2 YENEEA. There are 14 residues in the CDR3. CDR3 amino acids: CASRLNRDHNEQFF. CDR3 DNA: TGTGCCAGCAGGCTGAACAGGGACCACAATGAGCAGTTCTTC.

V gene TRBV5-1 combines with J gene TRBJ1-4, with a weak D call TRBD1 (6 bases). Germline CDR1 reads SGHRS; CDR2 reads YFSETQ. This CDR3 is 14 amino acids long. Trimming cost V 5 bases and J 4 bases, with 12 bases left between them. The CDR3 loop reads CASSQDRNNEKLFF. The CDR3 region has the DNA TGCGCCAGCAGTCAGGACAGAAATAATGAAAAACTGTTTTTT.

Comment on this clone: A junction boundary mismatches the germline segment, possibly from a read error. CDR3 sequence: CASSLGAFVNTEAFF. The CDR3 DNA is TGCGCCAGCAGTTTGGGGGCTTTTGTGAACACTGAAGCTTTCTTT. The chain has TRBV5-1 and TRBJ1-1, with D tentatively TRBD1 (6 bases). Germline V CDR1 and CDR2: SGHRS, YFSETQ. The CDR3 runs to 15 residues.

CDR3 nucleotide sequence: TGTGCCAGCAGCCTACAGGGGGCGAAGGAGACCCAGTACTTC. It specifies CASSLQGAKETQYF. The chain has TRBV3-1 (or the pseudogene TRBV3-2) and TRBJ2-5; 9 nucleotides align to TRBD1. From germline, CDR1 is LGHDT and CDR2 YNNKEL (reference sequence). The CDR3 is 14 amino acids. Trimming at V came to 4 bases and at J to 5 bases, leaving 5 bases not matched to a gene.

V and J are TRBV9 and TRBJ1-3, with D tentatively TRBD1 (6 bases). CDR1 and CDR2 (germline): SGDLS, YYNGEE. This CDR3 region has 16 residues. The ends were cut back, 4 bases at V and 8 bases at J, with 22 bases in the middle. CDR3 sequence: CASSPHQAGASDTIYF. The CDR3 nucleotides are TGTGCCAGCAGCCCCCACCAGGCAGGGGCGTCGGACACCATATATTTT.

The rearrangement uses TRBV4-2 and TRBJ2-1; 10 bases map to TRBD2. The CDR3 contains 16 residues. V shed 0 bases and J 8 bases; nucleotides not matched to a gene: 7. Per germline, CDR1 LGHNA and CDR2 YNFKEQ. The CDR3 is CASSQETSGAIHEQFF. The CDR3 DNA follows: TGTGCCAGCAGCCAAGAAACTAGCGGGGCCATCCATGAGCAGTTCTTC.

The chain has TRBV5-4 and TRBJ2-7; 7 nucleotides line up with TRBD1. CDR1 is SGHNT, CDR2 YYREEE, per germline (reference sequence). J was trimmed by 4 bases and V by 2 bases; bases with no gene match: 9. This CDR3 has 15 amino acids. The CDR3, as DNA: TGTGCCAGCAGCTTAACCGGGACAGTAGGATACGAGCAGTACTTC. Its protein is CASSLTGTVGYEQYF.

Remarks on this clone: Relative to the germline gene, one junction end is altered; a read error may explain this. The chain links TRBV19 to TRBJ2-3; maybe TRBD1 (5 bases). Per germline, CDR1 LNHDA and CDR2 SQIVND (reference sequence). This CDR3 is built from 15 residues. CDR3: CASSIGSQRGDTQYF. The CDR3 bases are TGTGCCAGTAGCATAGGGTCGCAAAGGGGAGATACGCAGTATTTT.

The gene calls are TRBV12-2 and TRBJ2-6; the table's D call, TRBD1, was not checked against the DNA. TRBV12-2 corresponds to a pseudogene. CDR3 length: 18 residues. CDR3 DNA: TGTGCAAGTCGCTTAGAAGGCAGCAGGGTCAGTGGGGCCAACGTCCTGACTTTC. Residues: CASRLEGSRVSGANVLTF.

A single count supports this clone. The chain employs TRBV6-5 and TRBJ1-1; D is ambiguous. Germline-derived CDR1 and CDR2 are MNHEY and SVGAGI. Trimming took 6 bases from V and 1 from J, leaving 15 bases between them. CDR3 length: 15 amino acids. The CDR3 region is CASSPSVWRNTEAFF. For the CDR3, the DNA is TGTGCCAGCAGCCCCTCCGTCTGGAGGAACACTGAAGCTTTCTTT.

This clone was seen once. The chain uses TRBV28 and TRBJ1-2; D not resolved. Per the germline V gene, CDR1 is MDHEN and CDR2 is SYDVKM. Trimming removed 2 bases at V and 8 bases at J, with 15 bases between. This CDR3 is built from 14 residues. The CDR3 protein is CASSLGRTRGGYTF. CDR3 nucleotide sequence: TGTGCCAGCAGTTTAGGCAGGACCCGAGGGGGCTACACCTTC.

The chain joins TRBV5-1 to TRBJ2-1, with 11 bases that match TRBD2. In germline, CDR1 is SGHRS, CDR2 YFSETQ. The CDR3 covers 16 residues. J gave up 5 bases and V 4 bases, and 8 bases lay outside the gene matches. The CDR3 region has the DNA TGCGCCAGCAGCCGTGAGGGACTAGCGGTTAACAATGAGCAGTTCTTC. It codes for CASSREGLAVNNEQFF.

The CDR3 loop is CAWKNTLGPFGSPLHF. The CDR3 nucleotides are TGTGCCTGGAAAAATACTCTAGGTCCATTCGGTTCACCCCTCCACTTT. The chain employs TRBV30 and TRBJ1-6; D gene uncertain. Germline V gene lookup returns CDR1 GTSNPN and CDR2 SVGIG (reference sequence). Trimming removed 4 bases from V and 9 bases from J, with 22 bases in between. The CDR3 loop spans 16 amino acids.

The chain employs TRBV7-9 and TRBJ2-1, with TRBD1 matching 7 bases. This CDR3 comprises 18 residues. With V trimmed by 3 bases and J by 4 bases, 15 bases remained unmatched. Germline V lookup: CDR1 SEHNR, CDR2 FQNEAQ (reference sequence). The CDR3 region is CASSFLSRGQFNYNEQFF. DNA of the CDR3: TGTGCCAGCAGCTTTCTTTCCAGGGGACAGTTTAATTACAATGAGCAGTTCTTC.

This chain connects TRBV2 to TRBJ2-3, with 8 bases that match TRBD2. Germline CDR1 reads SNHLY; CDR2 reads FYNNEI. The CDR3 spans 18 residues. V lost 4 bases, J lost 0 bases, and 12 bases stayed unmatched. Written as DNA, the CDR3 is TGTGCCAGCAGTGCGGGGGCTAGCGGGTCGACTAGCACAGATACGCAGTATTTT. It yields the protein CASSAGASGSTSTDTQYF.